This passage covers 8 T cell receptor beta chains from one sample sequenced in a study of blood T cell repertoires in COVID-19. Only in-frame clones appear in the TCRdb table, and some are missing; sequencing was by immunoSEQ multiplex PCR. The repertoire holds 210,000 or so clones, with 88% as singletons. Sequenced input: PBMCs or T cells enriched from blood (not recorded which). Receptors were obtained from a woman aged 25-40 years who had been exposed to COVID-19.

V usage is TRBV9 and J usage is TRBJ2-1; no definite D call. The CDR3 contains 13 residues. The V end lost 1 base, the J end lost 9 bases, and 11 bases lay between the germline ends. Germline assignment: CDR1 SGDLS and CDR2 YYNGEE. The CDR3, as DNA: TGTGCCAGCAGCGTAAACAGTTTTGGTGAGCAGTTCTTC. This translates into CASSVNSFGEQFF.

The V call is TRBV19, the J call TRBJ2-5; weak D call: TRBD2 (5 bases). Between the trimmed V and J ends, which lost 5 bases and 3 bases, there was a span of 16 bases. Germline-derived CDR1 and CDR2 are LNHDA and SQIVND (reference sequence). This CDR3 region has 15 residues. As DNA, the CDR3 is TGTGCCAGTAGTGTTTCGGAGGCGAGAAAAGAGACCCAGTACTTC. This codes for CASSVSEARKETQYF.

The V gene is TRBV10-2, the J gene TRBJ2-4; 7 bases line up with TRBD2. Losses at the gene ends were 1 base for V and 9 bases for J; bases not matched to a gene: 9. This CDR3 spans 15 amino acids. Germline CDR1 reads WSHSY; CDR2 reads SAAADI. The CDR3 DNA sequence: TGCGCCAGCAGTGAGTGGGGGAGGGCCGGTAGCATTCAGTACTTC. Amino acids: CASSEWGRAGSIQYF.

The rearrangement uses TRBV4-1 and TRBJ2-6; TRBD1 matches at 7 bases. CDR1 and CDR2 from the germline V gene are MGHRA and YSYEKL. Trimming removed 5 bases from V and 0 bases from J; junction bases left unmatched: 7. The CDR3 sequence is 17 residues long. This chain's CDR3 is CASSYRGLNSGANVLTF. The CDR3 bases are TGCGCCAGCAGCTACAGGGGCCTTAACTCTGGGGCCAACGTCCTGACTTTC.

This clone was found once. The V call is TRBV29-1, the J call TRBJ2-1, with a weak D call TRBD1 (6 bases). This CDR3 is built from 13 residues. CDR1 and CDR2 (germline): SQVTM, ANQGSEA. V was clipped by 3 bases and J by 5 bases, with 11 bases between them. Here the CDR3 reads CSVDRGQNNEQFF. In DNA, the CDR3 is TGCAGCGTTGACCGTGGACAGAACAATGAGCAGTTCTTC.

This chain connects TRBV13 to TRBJ1-2, with 7 bases matching TRBD1. Trimming at V came to 0 bases and at J to 5 bases, leaving 9 bases not matched to a gene. This CDR3 has 16 residues. The germline CDR1 and CDR2 sequences are PRHDT and FYEKMQ (reference sequence). In DNA, the CDR3 is TGTGCCAGCAGCTTAGGTTCGGGCAGGGGGGATTATGGCTACACCTTC. The encoded protein is CASSLGSGRGDYGYTF.

This chain links TRBV10-3 with TRBJ1-5; D uncertain. Looked up from germline, CDR1 is ENHRY and CDR2 is SYGVKD. CDR3 length: 14 amino acids. V was trimmed by 4 bases and J by 1 base, leaving 8 bases between them. The DNA for the CDR3 is TGTGCCATCAGTGGGGAGACAAGCAATCAGCCCCAGCATTTT. Amino acid sequence: CAISGETSNQPQHF.

V is TRBV19 and J is TRBJ2-1, with TRBD2 as a possible D gene (6 bases). Trimming cost V 6 bases and J 12 bases, with 18 bases left between them. The length of the CDR3 is 13 residues. Germline CDR1 LNHDA, CDR2 SQIVND (reference sequence). CDR3 in DNA: TGTGCCAGTAGCCCCAAGAGGGTCGGGGGGCAGTTCTTC. As protein: CASSPKRVGGQFF.